This T cell receptor (beta chain) was recovered during a study of response to subunit inactivated influenza vaccine. This clonotype has just a few counts. One entry per CDR3 protein results from TCRdb running MiXCR on the RT-PCR reads. Of hundreds of thousands of distinct CDR3 sequences detected, roughly 10% appear once; the ten largest clones hold 9.5% to 12%. V was shortened by 4 bases and J by 2 bases, with 13 bases between the two germline ends. CDR1 is MGHRA and CDR2 is YSYEKL in the germline V gene. CDR3 length: 15 amino acids. These records were also assigned to another study, of T cells expressing NK-cell markers. Per that study: What made the TCR beta cDNA was 5'RACE template switching with UMIs.

This chain connects TRBV4-1 to TRBJ2-3; D could derive from TRBD1 or TRBD2 (5 bases each). This clonotype was sampled from a man aged 45-65 years who received an inactivated influenza vaccine. The sample here was PBMCs from blood, taken on the day of vaccination. This CDR3 reads CASSPGATLTDTQYF. The DNA for the CDR3 is TGCGCCAGCAGCCCCGGGGCCACCCTCACAGATACGCAGTATTTT.